This is a list of T cell receptor beta chains from one sample in a study of T cells in tumors after PD-1 blockade. Assay: immunoSEQ multiplex PCR; the TCRdb copy retains only in-frame clones and omits some. The sample lists 13,000 to 15,000 clones; around 68% were seen once. This specimen consisted of tumor tissue, obtained after anti-PD-1 treatment. These TCRs come from a human donor with cutaneous squamous cell carcinoma. CDR3s include the opening cysteine and the closing phenylalanine or tryptophan. A D gene is named only where the DNA matches it firmly. Expanded clones are given a class, and other clones once, few, many or no size at all.

TRBJ2-7 TRBV19 few . TGTGCCAGTACCCCCGGAGCAGGGGCGAGCGAGCAGTACTTC CASTPGAGASEQYF
TRBJ1-1 TRBV28 . TRBD1 TGTGCCAGCAGAGGACAGGGGGCTTCTGAAGCTTTCTTT CASRGQGASEAFF
TRBJ1-5 TRBV6-2/TRBV6-3 medium-sized . TGTGCCAGCGGCCGGAATTTCAATCAGCCCCAGCATTTT CASGRNFNQPQHF
TRBJ2-7 TRBV27 . TRBD1 TGTGCCAGCAGTCGGACAGGGCCCTCCTACGAGCAGTACTTC CASSRTGPSYEQYF
TRBJ2-7 TRBV2 . . TGTGCCAGCAGGATCTACGAGCAGTACTTC CASRIYEQYF
TRBJ2-1 TRBV27 . TRBD1 TGTGCCAGCAGTGCTACAGGGGATACAATGACAAGGGGGCAGTTCTTC CASSATGDTMTRGQFF
TRBJ2-2 TRBV27 . . TGTGCCAGCAGACCGGGACGAAACACCGGGGAGCTGTTTTTT CASRPGRNTGELFF
TRBJ2-7 TRBV6-5 . . TGTGCCAGCAGTTACTCGAAGCAGGGCTCCGAGCAGTACTTC CASSYSKQGSEQYF
TRBJ2-7 TRBV5-1 . TRBD1 TGCGCCAGCAGCCGAGGGGGCACAGGGGCGTACGAGCAGTACTTC CASSRGGTGAYEQYF
TRBJ2-5 TRBV7-2 . . TGTGCCAGCAGCCCAACTAGAGTTCAAGAGACCCAGTACTTC CASSPTRVQETQYF
TRBJ2-7 TRBV7-2 . . TGTGCCAGCAGCCCCGGGACGGGAACCTACGAGCAGTACTTC CASSPGTGTYEQYF
TRBJ1-3 TRBV5-1 . TRBD1 TGCGCCAGCAGCCACGGGACAGTCTCTGGAAACACCATATATTTT CASSHGTVSGNTIYF
TRBJ1-2 TRBV4-1 . . TGCGCCAGCAGCCAACTCGACAGACGAGGCTACACCTTC CASSQLDRRGYTF
TRBJ2-7 TRBV27 . TRBD1 TGTGCCAGCAGGGGGGACAGGAGCTCCTACGAGCAGTACTTC CASRGDRSSYEQYF
TRBJ2-1 TRBV9 few TRBD2 TGTGCCAGCAGCGACCCGGGACTAGCGGGAGAAAGGTCCTACAATGAGCAGTTCTTC CASSDPGLAGERSYNEQFF
TRBJ1-3 TRBV28 . . TGTGCCAGCAGTAGAAACAGCGGGTCGAGGGGAAACACCATATATTTT CASSRNSGSRGNTIYF
TRBJ2-7 TRBV2 . TRBD1 TGTGCCAGCAGGAGGGACAGGGAGGCCTACGAGCAGTACTTC CASRRDREAYEQYF
TRBJ2-1 TRBV28 . . TGTGCCAGCAGTTTATATAATGAGCAGTTCTTC CASSLYNEQFF
TRBJ1-4 TRBV7-8 . . TGTGCCAGCAGCCTCAGGACAGATGCAACTAATGAAAAACTGTTTTTT CASSLRTDATNEKLFF
TRBJ2-2 TRBV7-8 . . TGTGCCAGCAGCTCAGGCAGAGTGGGAACCGGGGAGCTGTTTTTT CASSSGRVGTGELFF
TRBJ1-1 TRBV7-9 . . TGTGCCAGCAGCATCCGGGACGGATCAAACACTGAAGCTTTCTTT CASSIRDGSNTEAFF
TRBJ2-7 TRBV2 . . TGTGCCAGCAGTGGTCAGCAGGGTTCCTACGAGCAGTACTTC CASSGQQGSYEQYF
TRBJ2-5 TRBV7-2 . . TGTGCCAGCAGCCCCCTCTCCGGGAGCGTGATAGAGACCCAGTACTTC CASSPLSGSVIETQYF
TRBJ1-1 TRBV6-5 few . TGTGCCAGCACCCGAGAGGGGGTGAACACTGAAGCTTTCTTT CASTREGVNTEAFF
TRBJ2-2 TRBV28 medium-sized . TGTGCCAGCAGTTTATGGGCGAACACCGGGGAGCTGTTTTTT CASSLWANTGELFF
TRBJ1-1 TRBV28 few . TGTGCCAGCAACCGGGTTATGAACACTGAAGCTTTCTTT CASNRVMNTEAFF
TRBJ1-2 TRBV7-2 . TRBD1 TGTGCCAGCAGCGTAAGACAGGGGACCATGTATGGCTACACCTTC CASSVRQGTMYGYTF
TRBJ1-1 TRBV6-4 few . TGTGCCAGCAGTGCTCAGGGAAGTACTGAAGCTTTCTTT CASSAQGSTEAFF
TRBJ2-3 TRBV4-2 . . TGTGCCAGCAGCCAAGATGATACGACGGCAGATACGCAGTATTTT CASSQDDTTADTQYF
TRBJ2-1 TRBV3-1/TRBV3-2 . . TGTGCCAGCGGGATCTCCTACAATGAGCAGTTCTTC CASGISYNEQFF
TRBJ2-7 TRBV5-1 . . TGCGCCAGCAGCTTGGTTTGGGGTCCCTACGAGCAGTACTTC CASSLVWGPYEQYF
TRBJ1-2 TRBV19 . . TGTGCCAGTAGTATCGTCGCAAACTATGGCTACACCTTC CASSIVANYGYTF
TRBJ2-2 TRBV3-1/TRBV3-2 . . TGTGCCAGCAGCCTGAGACGGTGGACGAACACCGGGGAGCTGTTTTTT CASSLRRWTNTGELFF
TRBJ2-2 TRBV5-1 few TRBD2 TGCGCCAGCAGCTTGGTGGCTAGCGGGAACACCGGGGAGCTGTTTTTT CASSLVASGNTGELFF
TRBJ2-7 TRBV7-8 few TRBD1 TGTGCCAGCAGCTTAAGAGGACAGGGGGCTTACGAGCAGTACTTC CASSLRGQGAYEQYF
TRBJ2-2 TRBV6-2/TRBV6-3 . . TGTGCCAGCAGTTACTCCAGGGAACGGGTCGGTCGGAGAAACACCGGGGAGCTGTTTTTT CASSYSRERVGRRNTGELFF
TRBJ2-5 TRBV29-1 . TRBD2 TGCAGCGTAAACGCCTGGGGGGGGTCAGGGGAGACCCAGTACTTC CSVNAWGGSGETQYF
TRBJ1-5 TRBV19 once . TGTGCCACCTACGGGGGGGGGTTGGGAAATCAGCCCCAGCATTTT CATYGGGLGNQPQHF
TRBJ2-1 TRBV29-1 medium-sized . TGCAGCGCCGACCCGGGACACAACAATGAGCAGTTCTTC CSADPGHNNEQFF